The source of this T cell receptor (beta chain) is a study of Ad26.COV2.S vaccination and SARS-CoV-2 variants. Measured with immunoSEQ multiplex PCR; TCRdb has only the in-frame clones, and not every one. The data show a few hundred thousand clones, 90% seen once. The treatment was: around 19 received Ad26.COV2.S at low or high dose, single or two shots; a few received placebo; per-sample allocation not given. Samples were taken on day 63 after the first vaccine or placebo injection. This clonotype originated in a person between 18 and 59 years old who received the Ad26.COV2.S COVID-19 vaccine or a placebo. The material sequenced was peripheral blood, taken in a trial of Ad26.COV2.S vaccine versus placebo.

CDR3 protein: CASSEGRMTEAFF. CDR3 sequence (DNA): TGCGCCAGCAGCGAGGGAAGGATGACTGAAGCTTTCTTT. V usage is TRBV5-1 and J usage is TRBJ1-1; D is ambiguous. In germline, CDR1 is SGHRS, CDR2 YFSETQ. This CDR3 has 13 amino acids. V was clipped by 4 bases and J by 5 bases, with 12 bases between them. The whole variable domain, filled in from reference TRBV5-1 and TRBJ1-1, reads KAGVTQTPRYLIKTRGQQVTLSCSPISGHRSVSWYQQTPGQGLQFLFEYFSETQRNKGNFPGRFSGRQFSNSRSEMNVSTLELGDSALYLCASSEGRMTEAFFGQGTRLTVV.